This entry features one T cell receptor beta chain sequence. Its antigen is unidentified. This entry is derived from a study of T cell responses to AZD1222 COVID-19 vaccine. On the study more broadly: Some second doses came at about 4 weeks and others at about 12 weeks; these were pooled.

TCRdb's table, derived via immunoSEQ multiplex PCR, lists solely in-frame clones and lacks some. There are some 97,000 clones in the sample; around 90% occur only once, and over 1.5% lies in the top ten. Germline V CDR1 and CDR2: LGHDT, YNNKEL (reference sequence). V lost 0 bases to trimming and J lost 6 bases, with 12 bases between them. This CDR3 has 14 residues. General study results and limits: Unmutated variant regions are reportedly the target of nearly half of TCRs that are spike-specific. With dominance at 160-218 and 743-854, vaccine-associated CD4 TCRs spanned spike. Repertoire sampling was restricted to post-peak T cell response timepoints.

Specimen: peripheral blood, collected on day 0 of AZD1222 vaccination. This clonotype was sampled from an adult in good health. V and J are TRBV3-1 (or the pseudogene TRBV3-2) and TRBJ2-7; no clear D gene. In DNA, the CDR3 is TGTGCCAGCAGCCAAGATAACTTCTATTCCGAGCAGTACTTC. This gives the protein CASSQDNFYSEQYF.